The entry that follows covers one T cell receptor beta chain sequence. The CDR3 loop spans 17 amino acids. Germline CDR1 is LGHDT and CDR2 is YNNKEL (reference sequence). Trimming pared 0 bases from V and 2 bases from J, leaving 16 bases between. Original data processing: Reference gene primers were amplified, and this amplification served to estimate nucleated cell counts. Sequenced by immunoSEQ multiplex PCR; TCRdb stores in-frame clones only, minus some. V and J calls and clone size follow that table, whereas D and trimming were derived from the DNA. The data hold some 200,000 clones, with around four fifths observed a single time. These data are taken from a study of blood T cell repertoires in COVID-19. Background on the study: Material from acute and convalescent COVID-19 was sourced from the United States, Italy and Spain.

Study members were between about 18 and 90 years old and lived in some 26 US regions. The receptor was isolated from a man aged 35-49 years who had recovered from COVID-19. The specimen sequenced was PBMCs or T cells enriched from blood (not recorded which). The rearrangement uses TRBV3-1 (or the pseudogene TRBV3-2) and TRBJ2-5; TRBD2 might be the D (7 bases). CDR3 loop: CASSQEWSGGLQETQYF. CDR3 DNA sequence: TGTGCCAGCAGCCAAGAATGGTCGGGGGGCCTGCAAGAGACCCAGTACTTC.